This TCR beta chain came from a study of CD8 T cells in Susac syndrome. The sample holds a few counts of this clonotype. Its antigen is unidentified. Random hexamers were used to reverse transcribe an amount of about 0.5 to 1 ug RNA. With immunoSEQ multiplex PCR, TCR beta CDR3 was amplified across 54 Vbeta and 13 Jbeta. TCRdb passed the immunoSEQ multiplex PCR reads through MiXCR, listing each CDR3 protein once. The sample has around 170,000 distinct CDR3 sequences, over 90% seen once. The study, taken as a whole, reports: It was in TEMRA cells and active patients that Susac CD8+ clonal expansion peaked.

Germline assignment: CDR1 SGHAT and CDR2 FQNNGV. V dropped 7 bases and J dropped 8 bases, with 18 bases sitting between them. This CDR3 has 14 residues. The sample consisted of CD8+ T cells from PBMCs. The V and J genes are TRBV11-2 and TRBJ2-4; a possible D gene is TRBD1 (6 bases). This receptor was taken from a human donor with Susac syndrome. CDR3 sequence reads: CASKIPGAGDIQYF. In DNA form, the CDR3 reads TGTGCCAGCAAAATCCCCGGGGCAGGGGACATTCAGTACTTC.